These T cell receptor beta chains were read from a single sample in a study of human T cells and chemical hapten exposure. From the RACE reads, TCRdb called clonotypes with MiXCR, one entry per CDR3 protein. Among fewer than 150,000 distinct CDR3 sequences, roughly an eighth were seen once, and the ten largest hold 0.8% to 1%. This sample comprised whole blood, obtained in connection with sensitization to the hapten diphenylcyclopropenone (DPC). All receptors derive from a man between 18 and 29 years old with alopecia areata. Some clones in this sample may be carry-over from other donors' samples. The CDR3 runs from the conserved cysteine through the conserved F or W. D genes are given only for firm matches. The size field is filled for only some rows; it gives once, few, many or a size class.

D: NA
V: TRBV18
size: NA
J: TRBJ1-6
DNA: TGTGCCAGCTCGGGAGACAGCTCCTATAATTCACCCCTCCACTTT
CDR3: CASSGDSSYNSPLHF

D: NA
V: TRBV2
size: NA
J: TRBJ1-1
DNA: TGTGCCGGATCCCCTACTGAAGCTTTCTTT
CDR3: CAGSPTEAFF

D: TRBD1
V: TRBV4-2
size: few
J: TRBJ2-1
DNA: TGTGCCAGCAGCGCACCCGGGACAGGCTACAATGAGCAGTTCTTC
CDR3: CASSAPGTGYNEQFF

D: NA
V: TRBV20-1
size: many
J: TRBJ1-1
DNA: TGCAGTGCTAGAGATCCCGCAGGGGACTTCACTGAAGCTTTCTTT
CDR3: CSARDPAGDFTEAFF

D: NA
V: TRBV4-2
size: few
J: TRBJ2-7
DNA: TGTGCCAGCAGCCCACGGGCCGGAAGGGAGCAGTACTTC
CDR3: CASSPRAGREQYF

D: NA
V: TRBV24-1
size: NA
J: TRBJ2-4
DNA: TGTGCCACCAGTGACCCAAACAGTGAAGCCAAAAACATTCAGTACTTC
CDR3: CATSDPNSEAKNIQYF

D: NA
V: TRBV9
size: few
J: TRBJ1-3
DNA: TGTGCCAGCAGCGTAGAAGGGTCTGGAAACACCATATATTTT
CDR3: CASSVEGSGNTIYF

D: NA
V: TRBV12-3/TRBV12-4
size: NA
J: TRBJ1-2
DNA: TGTGCCAGCGGTCCTAACTATGGCTACACCTTC
CDR3: CASGPNYGYTF

D: NA
V: TRBV10-2
size: NA
J: TRBJ2-5
DNA: TGCGCCAGCAGTGAGGCAGGGATGAAGACCCAGTACTTC
CDR3: CASSEAGMKTQYF

D: NA
V: TRBV9
size: NA
J: TRBJ2-1
DNA: TGTGCCAGCAGCGCGGGGGATCTAGCTCACAATGAGCAGTTCTTC
CDR3: CASSAGDLAHNEQFF

D: TRBD1
V: TRBV20-1
size: NA
J: TRBJ1-2
DNA: TGCAGTGCTACTTTAGTTTCTCGGACAGGGACACTCCGTGGCTACACCTTC
CDR3: CSATLVSRTGTLRGYTF

D: TRBD1
V: TRBV10-3
size: few
J: TRBJ2-5
DNA: TGTGCCATCAGTGCGAGGGGGCATGAGACCCAGTACTTC
CDR3: CAISARGHETQYF

D: NA
V: TRBV9
size: few
J: TRBJ1-1
DNA: TGTGCCAGCAGCGTAGTCGGGCTGCTGAACACTGAAGCTTTCTTT
CDR3: CASSVVGLLNTEAFF

D: NA
V: TRBV7-2
size: few
J: TRBJ1-4
DNA: TGTGCCAGCAGCTTTTATGAAGCAACGTATGAAGCAACTAATGAAAAACTGTTTTTT
CDR3: CASSFYEATYEATNEKLFF

D: NA
V: TRBV12-3/TRBV12-4
size: NA
J: TRBJ2-5
DNA: TGTGCCAGCAGCCAATTTCAATGGCAGGGGGGAGCAGAGACCCAGTACTTC
CDR3: CASSQFQWQGGAETQYF

D: NA
V: TRBV7-9
size: many
J: TRBJ2-7
DNA: TGTGCCAGCAGCGACCCACCGGGGCAGGCTGGCGAGCAGTACTTC
CDR3: CASSDPPGQAGEQYF

D: NA
V: TRBV28
size: NA
J: TRBJ2-1
DNA: TGTGCCAGCAGCCTAACAGGACAGTCCTCCTACAATGAGCAGTTCTTC
CDR3: CASSLTGQSSYNEQFF

D: TRBD1
V: TRBV20-1
size: few
J: TRBJ1-5
DNA: TGCAGTGCCCTAACAGGGGATCAGCCCCAGCATTTT
CDR3: CSALTGDQPQHF

D: NA
V: TRBV12-3/TRBV12-4
size: few
J: TRBJ1-1
DNA: TGTGCCAGCAGTTTTAGGTCCTCTGGGGTAAGATGGACTGAAGCTTTCTTT
CDR3: CASSFRSSGVRWTEAFF

D: TRBD1
V: TRBV5-1
size: few
J: TRBJ1-5
DNA: TGCGCCAGCAGCTTTGGGACAGGGGCGGGAAGCAATCAGCCCCAGCATTTT
CDR3: CASSFGTGAGSNQPQHF

D: TRBD2
V: TRBV28
size: NA
J: TRBJ2-7
DNA: TGTGCCAGCGGGACTAGTCTCTACGAGCAGTACTTC
CDR3: CASGTSLYEQYF

D: NA
V: TRBV2
size: NA
J: TRBJ1-3
DNA: TGTGCCAGCAGCCGGAACACCATATATTTT
CDR3: CASSRNTIYF

D: NA
V: TRBV14
size: NA
J: TRBJ2-5
DNA: TGTGCCAGCAGCCAAGATCTAGGGGTAGCGCTCCAAGAGACCCAGTACTTC
CDR3: CASSQDLGVALQETQYF

D: NA
V: TRBV20-1
size: NA
J: TRBJ1-1
DNA: TGCAGTGCTATGCCGGACAATGTTTTCACTGAAGCTTTCTTT
CDR3: CSAMPDNVFTEAFF

D: NA
V: TRBV20-1
size: many
J: TRBJ2-5
DNA: TGCAGTGCTCCGACCCTACAAGAGACCCAGTACTTC
CDR3: CSAPTLQETQYF

D: NA
V: TRBV28
size: few
J: TRBJ2-3
DNA: TGTGCCAGCAGTCCCCCGCCGGATACGCAGTATTTT
CDR3: CASSPPPDTQYF

D: NA
V: TRBV20-1
size: NA
J: TRBJ2-7
DNA: TGCAGTGCTAGGGAGGGGATCAAATCCTACGAGCAGTACTTC
CDR3: CSAREGIKSYEQYF

D: NA
V: TRBV9
size: NA
J: TRBJ1-1
DNA: TGTGCCAGCAGCCGCCGTGAGGGAAGGAACACTGAAGCTTTCTTT
CDR3: CASSRREGRNTEAFF

D: NA
V: TRBV29-1
size: many
J: TRBJ2-7
DNA: TGCAGCGTTGTGTTAGGGGATAGGTACGAGCAGTACTTC
CDR3: CSVVLGDRYEQYF

D: NA
V: TRBV6-1
size: many
J: TRBJ1-1
DNA: TGTGCCAGCAGGGGACCGGGCACTGAAGCTTTCTTT
CDR3: CASRGPGTEAFF

D: TRBD1
V: TRBV12-3/TRBV12-4
size: few
J: TRBJ1-5
DNA: TGTGCCAGCAGTTTGGGACAGGGGTTGTATCAGCCCCAGCATTTT
CDR3: CASSLGQGLYQPQHF

D: TRBD1
V: TRBV7-6
size: NA
J: TRBJ2-7
DNA: TGTGCCAGCAGCCCCGGGACAGGGGGTGAGGAGCAGTACTTC
CDR3: CASSPGTGGEEQYF

D: NA
V: TRBV9
size: few
J: TRBJ2-3
DNA: TGTGCCAGCAGCGTCCCTAGCACAGATACGCAGTATTTT
CDR3: CASSVPSTDTQYF

D: NA
V: TRBV29-1
size: few
J: TRBJ1-1
DNA: TGCAGCGTTGTGGCAGGAGACATGAACACTGAAGCTTTCTTT
CDR3: CSVVAGDMNTEAFF

D: NA
V: TRBV11-2
size: NA
J: TRBJ2-1
DNA: TGTGCCAGCAGCTCCTGGGACGGGCAAAGTTACAATGAGCAGTTCTTC
CDR3: CASSSWDGQSYNEQFF

D: TRBD2
V: TRBV2
size: NA
J: TRBJ2-1
DNA: TGTGCCAGCAAAAAGCGGGGGGGCCGAGATGAGCAGTTCTTC
CDR3: CASKKRGGRDEQFF

D: TRBD2
V: TRBV7-6
size: few
J: TRBJ2-3
DNA: TGTGCCAGCAGCTTAATGCGGGGGGCCGCAGATACGCAGTATTTT
CDR3: CASSLMRGAADTQYF

D: NA
V: TRBV6-5
size: NA
J: TRBJ1-6
DNA: TGTGCCAGCAGTTTAGCAGGGAGTCTCTATAATTCACCCCTCCACTTT
CDR3: CASSLAGSLYNSPLHF

D: TRBD2
V: TRBV6-2/TRBV6-3
size: NA
J: TRBJ2-2
DNA: TGTGCCAGCAGCCCAAGCGGGGGGGCTCGGGAGCTGTTTTTT
CDR3: CASSPSGGARELFF

D: NA
V: TRBV12-3/TRBV12-4
size: NA
J: TRBJ1-4
DNA: TGTGCCAGCAGTCCTACAGAATATAATGAAAAACTGTTTTTT
CDR3: CASSPTEYNEKLFF

D: NA
V: TRBV12-3/TRBV12-4
size: NA
J: TRBJ2-1
DNA: TGTGCCAGCGCCCCCTCAGGGAGGTACAATGAGCAGTTCTTC
CDR3: CASAPSGRYNEQFF

D: NA
V: TRBV4-2
size: NA
J: TRBJ1-4
DNA: TGTGCCAGCAGCCAAGCACTTCAGGGGTCAACTAATGAAAAACTGTTTTTT
CDR3: CASSQALQGSTNEKLFF

D: NA
V: TRBV19
size: NA
J: TRBJ1-5
DNA: TGTGCCAGTAGTAACCCGGGGCGGCCGGTGGAGCCCCAGCATTTT
CDR3: CASSNPGRPVEPQHF

D: NA
V: TRBV9
size: many
J: TRBJ2-1
DNA: TGTGCCAGCAGCGCAACGGGGAGCTCCTACAATGAGCAGTTCTTC
CDR3: CASSATGSSYNEQFF

D: NA
V: TRBV12-3/TRBV12-4
size: few
J: TRBJ2-3
DNA: TGTGCCAGCACTAACTACAGGGTCGATACGCAGTATTTT
CDR3: CASTNYRVDTQYF

D: NA
V: TRBV12-3/TRBV12-4
size: once
J: TRBJ2-1
DNA: TGTGCCAGCAGTATCTTTGGTGAGCAGTTCTTC
CDR3: CASSIFGEQFF

D: NA
V: TRBV12-3/TRBV12-4
size: NA
J: TRBJ2-1
DNA: TGTGCCACCGAAAAAACCCACTCCTACAATGAGCAGTTCTTC
CDR3: CATEKTHSYNEQFF

D: NA
V: TRBV7-9
size: once
J: TRBJ1-1
DNA: TGTGCCAGCAGACCTGACAGGCTAGGAGAAGCTTTCTTT
CDR3: CASRPDRLGEAFF

D: NA
V: TRBV24-1
size: NA
J: TRBJ2-2
DNA: TGTGCCACCAGTGTCAGCACCGGGGAGCTGTTTTTT
CDR3: CATSVSTGELFF

D: TRBD1
V: TRBV7-2
size: few
J: TRBJ1-2
DNA: TGTGCCAGCAGCTTATCCACAGGGGATGGCTATGGCTACACCTTC
CDR3: CASSLSTGDGYGYTF

D: NA
V: TRBV10-1
size: few
J: TRBJ2-5
DNA: TGCGCCAGCAGTGATCAACAGCTCGAGACCCAGTACTTC
CDR3: CASSDQQLETQYF

D: NA
V: TRBV25-1
size: NA
J: TRBJ1-2
DNA: TGTGCCAGCGCTACAGGGTACTATGGCTACACCTTC
CDR3: CASATGYYGYTF

D: NA
V: TRBV10-3
size: NA
J: TRBJ1-2
DNA: TGTGCCATCAGTGAGGCCACAGGAACTGCTAACTATGGCTACACCTTC
CDR3: CAISEATGTANYGYTF

D: NA
V: TRBV19
size: NA
J: TRBJ1-4
DNA: TGTGCCAGCACCCTCCGGGGGAGAACTAATGAAAAACTGTTTTTT
CDR3: CASTLRGRTNEKLFF

D: NA
V: TRBV5-4
size: many
J: TRBJ2-6
DNA: TGTGCCAGCAGGTATGGGGCCAACGTCCTGACTTTC
CDR3: CASRYGANVLTF

D: NA
V: TRBV29-1
size: NA
J: TRBJ2-5
DNA: TGCAGCGTTGGCAATCCAAAAGAGACCCAGTACTTC
CDR3: CSVGNPKETQYF

D: TRBD2
V: TRBV7-3
size: NA
J: TRBJ2-3
DNA: TGTGCCAGCAGCTCGCCACTAGCGGGGGGAACAGATACGCAGTATTTT
CDR3: CASSSPLAGGTDTQYF

D: NA
V: TRBV4-3
size: many
J: TRBJ2-6
DNA: TGCGCCAGCAGCCCGACAGGCTACCTTTCTGGGGCCAACGTCCTGACTTTC
CDR3: CASSPTGYLSGANVLTF

D: NA
V: TRBV7-7
size: NA
J: TRBJ2-3
DNA: TGTGCCAGCAGCCCCACTCCGGACACGACAGATACGCAGTATTTT
CDR3: CASSPTPDTTDTQYF